Shown below are 22 T cell receptor beta chains from a single sample sequenced in a study of blood T cell repertoires in COVID-19. Sequenced by immunoSEQ multiplex PCR; TCRdb stores in-frame clones only, minus some. The sample carries around 170,000 clones, approximately 90% recorded once. Sequencing used peripheral blood. Source of these receptors: a man aged 18 to 35 who had recovered from COVID-19.

The V gene is TRBV19, the J gene TRBJ1-6, with 8 nucleotides matching TRBD1. This CDR3 contains 15 residues. Germline lookup yields CDR1 LNHDA and CDR2 SQIVND (reference sequence). The J segment lost 10 bases and the V segment lost 7 bases, leaving 12 bases of the junction unmatched. The CDR3 reads CASTSGGRSDSPLHF. The CDR3 nucleotides read TGTGCCAGTACCTCAGGGGGCCGCAGTGACTCACCCCTCCACTTT.

The rearrangement links TRBV5-6 to TRBJ2-3; unclear D gene. Trimming removed 4 bases at V and 3 bases at J, with 9 bases between. The CDR3 loop spans 13 amino acids. Germline CDR1 is SGHDT and CDR2 is YYEEEE. The CDR3 nucleotides are TGTGCCAGCAGCCTTACTCGGACAGATACGCAGTATTTT. It translates to CASSLTRTDTQYF.

J is TRBJ1-2 and V is TRBV15, with TRBD1 matching over 7 bases. V lost 4 bases and J lost 6; bases outside the gene matches: 11. Germline-derived CDR1 and CDR2 are LNHNV and YYDKDF (reference sequence). The CDR3 consists of 15 residues. The CDR3 protein is CATSTRSDRVNGYTF. The CDR3 DNA is TGTGCCACCAGCACCCGTTCTGACAGGGTAAATGGCTACACCTTC.

The rearrangement joins TRBV3-1 (or the pseudogene TRBV3-2) to TRBJ1-4; possibly TRBD1 for D (5 bases). V dropped 4 bases and J dropped 10 bases, with 22 bases sitting between them. This CDR3 has 16 amino acids. Germline-derived CDR1 and CDR2 are LGHDT and YNNKEL (reference sequence). CDR3 residues: CASSRGSQGKGGKLFF. CDR3 coding DNA: TGTGCCAGCAGCCGGGGAAGTCAGGGCAAGGGAGGAAAACTGTTTTTT.

The table lists this clone with a count of one. The chain links TRBV27 to TRBJ2-1; D ambiguous. Germline V lookup: CDR1 MNHEY, CDR2 SMNVEV (reference sequence). V shed 1 base and J shed 0 bases, with 10 bases lying between them. The length of the CDR3 is 16 residues. DNA of the CDR3: TGTGCCAGCAGTTTATGGGCGAGCCCCTCCTACAATGAGCAGTTCTTC. It yields the protein CASSLWASPSYNEQFF.

V usage is TRBV4-3 and J usage is TRBJ2-1; 8 positions agree with TRBD2. Germline V CDR1 and CDR2: LGHNA, YSLEER. V was clipped by 4 bases and J by 6 bases; unmatched bases: 2. The CDR3 sequence is 13 residues long. This CDR3 reads CASSLLAANEQFF. DNA of the CDR3: TGCGCCAGCAGCCTACTAGCGGCCAATGAGCAGTTCTTC.

The CDR3 nucleotides are TGTGCCAGCAGCGTAGGGGTCCAGGGGCGCGAGCAGTACTTC. This sequence encodes CASSVGVQGREQYF. The chain combines TRBV9 with TRBJ2-7; D perhaps matches TRBD1 (6 bases). Germline V gene sequence: CDR1 SGDLS, CDR2 YYNGEE. V was shortened by 0 bases and J by 6 bases, with 13 bases between the two germline ends. The CDR3 is made up of 14 amino acids.

The chain is built from TRBV27 and TRBJ1-6, with D perhaps TRBD1 (6 bases). This CDR3 comprises 15 residues. Germline loops: CDR1 MNHEY, CDR2 SMNVEV (reference sequence). The ends were cut back, 0 bases at V and 7 bases at J, with 10 bases in the middle. CDR3 DNA: TGTGCCAGCAGTTTATCTGAGAGGGGGAATTCACCCCTCCACTTT. Encoded protein: CASSLSERGNSPLHF.

The chain links TRBV6-2 or TRBV6-3 to TRBJ2-2; no clear D. Between the trimmed V and J ends, which lost 2 bases and 6 bases, there was a span of 16 bases. Looked up from germline, CDR1 is MNHEY and CDR2 is SVGEGT. This CDR3 region has 16 residues. The CDR3 region has the DNA TGTGCCAGCAGTTACGTGCGGTCCCGTCGACCCGGGGAGCTGTTTTTT. It translates to CASSYVRSRRPGELFF.

V and J are TRBV2 and TRBJ2-1, with TRBD1 identical over 7 bases. The junction had 12 bases not matched to a gene; V was cut back by 4 bases and J by 9 bases. CDR1 and CDR2 (germline): SNHLY, FYNNEI. This CDR3 is 15 amino acids long. The CDR3 DNA reads as TGTGCCAGCAGTGGGGGTACCGGGACAGCGAGTGAGCAGTTCTTC. Translation: CASSGGTGTASEQFF.

The chain couples TRBV6-2 or TRBV6-3 to TRBJ2-5, with 11 bases lining up with TRBD1. CDR1 MNHEY and CDR2 SVGEGT come from the germline V gene. CDR3 length: 15 residues. The V and J ends lost 4 bases and 5 bases, in that order; junction bases with no gene match: 6. The CDR3 region has the DNA TGTGCCAGCAGTTTGGACAGGGGGCGGGTGGAGACCCAGTACTTC. It translates to CASSLDRGRVETQYF.

V is TRBV18 and J is TRBJ1-1, with D maybe TRBD1 (5 bases). The CDR3 contains 15 residues. V was pared by 2 bases and J by 7 bases, with 17 bases between. Germline V gene data show CDR1 as KGHSH and CDR2 as LQKENI. The CDR3 nucleotides are TGTGCCAGCTCACCAGTATCAGGAGGAGGGGTTGAAGCTTTCTTT. Translation: CASSPVSGGGVEAFF. The full variable domain, its missing parts supplied by reference TRBV18 and TRBJ1-1, is NAGVMQNPRHLVRRRGQEARLRCSPMKGHSHVYWYRQLPEEGLKFMVYLQKENIIDESGMPKERFSAEFPKEGPSILRIQQVVRGDSAAYFCASSPVSGGGVEAFFGQGTRLTVV.

The CDR3 region has the DNA TGTGCCAGCTCACCGGGGCGAACCCAAGAGACCCAGTACTTC. Translated: CASSPGRTQETQYF. The chain uses TRBV18 and TRBJ2-5, with D possibly matching TRBD1 (5 bases). CDR1 is KGHSH and CDR2 is LQKENI in the germline V gene. V was shortened by 3 bases and J by 1 base, with 9 bases between the two germline ends. The CDR3 covers 14 residues.

The chain combines TRBV11-2 with TRBJ1-5, with TRBD1 as a possible D gene (5 bases). The CDR3 consists of 15 residues. The ends were cut back, 2 bases at V and 4 bases at J, with 12 bases in the middle. Germline V gene lookup returns CDR1 SGHAT and CDR2 FQNNGV. CDR3 protein: CASSLSGGGNQPQHF. The CDR3 coding sequence is TGTGCCAGCAGCTTATCTGGGGGAGGTAATCAGCCCCAGCATTTT.

The rearrangement links TRBV10-3 to TRBJ2-7; TRBD1 matches at 8 bases. The CDR3 extends over 17 amino acids. Germline values: CDR1 ENHRY, CDR2 SYGVKD. V lost 0 bases and J lost 2; bases outside the gene matches: 9. This CDR3 reads CAISESRGQGFAYEQYF. CDR3 bases: TGTGCCATCAGTGAGTCTAGAGGACAGGGTTTTGCCTACGAGCAGTACTTC.

The V and J genes are TRBV6-5 and TRBJ2-5; perhaps TRBD2 as D (5 bases). The V and J ends lost 0 bases and 2 bases respectively, with 7 bases between them. The germline V gene encodes CDR1 MNHEY and CDR2 SVGAGI. This CDR3 is 14 amino acids long. CDR3 coding DNA: TGTGCCAGCAGTTACTCTCCGGGACAAGAGACCCAGTACTTC. It codes for CASSYSPGQETQYF.

The chain joins TRBV11-2 to TRBJ1-5; TRBD1 might be the D (6 bases). Per germline, CDR1 SGHAT and CDR2 FQNNGV. Trimming pared 4 bases from V and 9 bases from J, leaving 22 bases between. This CDR3 spans 16 amino acids. CDR3 nucleotide sequence: TGTGCCAGCAGCTCATTAAGTGGACAGCTCGCGGGGCCCCAGCATTTT. Translating gives CASSSLSGQLAGPQHF.

This clone appeared once. The chain uses TRBV14 and TRBJ2-1; D might be TRBD2 (6 bases). The V end lost 0 bases, the J end lost 13 bases, and 13 bases lay between the germline ends. The CDR3 runs to 13 residues. The germline CDR1 and CDR2 sequences are SGHDN and FVKESK. The CDR3 protein is CASSQDLGTRQFF. In DNA, the CDR3 is TGTGCCAGCAGCCAAGATCTGGGGACTCGCCAGTTCTTC.

V is TRBV28 and J is TRBJ2-1, with a weak D call TRBD1 (6 bases). Per the germline V gene, CDR1 is MDHEN and CDR2 is SYDVKM. V was cut by 1 base and J by 9 bases, with 16 bases left in between. This CDR3 comprises 15 residues. CDR3 residues: CASSLSGQSRSEQFF. For the CDR3, the DNA is TGTGCCAGCAGTTTATCTGGACAGTCTAGGAGTGAGCAGTTCTTC. The full variable domain, in which reference TRBV28 and TRBJ2-1 provide the parts outside the CDR3, is DVKVTQSSRYLVKRTGEKVFLECVQDMDHENMFWYRQDPGLGLRLIYFSYDVKMKEKGDIPEGYSVSREKKERFSLILESASTNQTSMYLCASSLSGQSRSEQFFGPGTRLTVL.

Only one count was recorded for this clone. V usage is TRBV3-1 (or the pseudogene TRBV3-2) and J usage is TRBJ2-7, with a possible D match to TRBD2 (6 bases). The CDR3 sequence is 16 residues long. Trimming left V 0 bases short and J 2 bases short, with 14 bases between. Per germline, CDR1 LGHDT and CDR2 YNNKEL (reference sequence). CDR3 region: CASSQEWREAPYEQYF. The CDR3 DNA follows: TGTGCCAGCAGCCAAGAGTGGAGGGAGGCACCCTACGAGCAGTACTTC.

This clone has a single count. This rearrangement joins TRBV5-6 to TRBJ1-2, with 9 bases matching TRBD1. Germline CDR1 SGHDT, CDR2 YYEEEE. V dropped 2 bases and J dropped 7; count of bases not matched to a gene: 18. This CDR3 has 18 residues. The CDR3: CASSFVGGNWDRAVGYTF. In nucleotides, the CDR3 is TGTGCCAGCAGCTTTGTGGGAGGTAACTGGGACAGGGCTGTTGGCTACACCTTC.

This chain joins TRBV28 and TRBJ2-7, with D possibly being TRBD1 (6 bases). CDR3 size: 18 residues. V dropped 4 bases and J dropped 5 bases, with 27 bases sitting between them. Germline CDR1 MDHEN, CDR2 SYDVKM. Here the CDR3 reads CASSSPYYEQGFEDEQYF. The CDR3 DNA reads as TGTGCCAGCAGTTCACCTTACTATGAACAGGGTTTTGAGGACGAGCAGTACTTC. The variable domain in full, completed from reference TRBV28 and TRBJ2-7, reads DVKVTQSSRYLVKRTGEKVFLECVQDMDHENMFWYRQDPGLGLRLIYFSYDVKMKEKGDIPEGYSVSREKKERFSLILESASTNQTSMYLCASSSPYYEQGFEDEQYFGPGTRLTVT.